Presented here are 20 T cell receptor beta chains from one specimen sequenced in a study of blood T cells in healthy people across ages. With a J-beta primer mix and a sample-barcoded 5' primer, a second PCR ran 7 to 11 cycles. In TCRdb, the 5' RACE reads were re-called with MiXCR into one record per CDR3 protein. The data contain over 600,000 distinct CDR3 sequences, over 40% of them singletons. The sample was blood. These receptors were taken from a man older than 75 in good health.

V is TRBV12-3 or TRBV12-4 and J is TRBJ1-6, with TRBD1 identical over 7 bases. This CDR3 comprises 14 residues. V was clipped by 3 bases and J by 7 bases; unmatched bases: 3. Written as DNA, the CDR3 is TGTGCCAGCAGTTTTCTACAGGGGAATTCACCCCTCCACTTT. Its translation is CASSFLQGNSPLHF.

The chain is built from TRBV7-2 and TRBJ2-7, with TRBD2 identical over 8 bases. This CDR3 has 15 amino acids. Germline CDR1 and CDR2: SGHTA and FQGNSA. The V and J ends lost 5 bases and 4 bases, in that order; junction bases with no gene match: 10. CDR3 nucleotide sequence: TGTGCCAGCAGCGAACGGGGGGGGGTGCTTTACGAGCAGTACTTC. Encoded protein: CASSERGGVLYEQYF.

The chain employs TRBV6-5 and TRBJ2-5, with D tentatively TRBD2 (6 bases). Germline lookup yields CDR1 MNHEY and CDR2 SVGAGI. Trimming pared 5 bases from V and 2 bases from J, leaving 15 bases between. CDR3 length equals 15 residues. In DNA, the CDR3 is TGTGCCAGCAGTGGAGGAGGGGCCCCACAAGAGACCCAGTACTTC. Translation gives CASSGGGAPQETQYF.

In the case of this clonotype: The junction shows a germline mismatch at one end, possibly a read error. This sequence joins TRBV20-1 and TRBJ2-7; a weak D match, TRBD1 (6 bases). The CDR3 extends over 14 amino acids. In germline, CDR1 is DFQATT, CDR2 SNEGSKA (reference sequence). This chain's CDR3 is CRARTGLEGGEQYF. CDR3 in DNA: TGCAGAGCTAGAACAGGGTTAGAAGGGGGCGAGCAGTACTTC.

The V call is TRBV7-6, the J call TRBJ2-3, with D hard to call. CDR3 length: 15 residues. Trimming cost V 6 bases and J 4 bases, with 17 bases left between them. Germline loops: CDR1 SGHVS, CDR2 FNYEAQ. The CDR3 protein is CASSLLGEAADTQYF. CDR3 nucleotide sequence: TGTGCCAGCAGTCTTCTAGGTGAGGCGGCAGATACGCAGTATTTT.

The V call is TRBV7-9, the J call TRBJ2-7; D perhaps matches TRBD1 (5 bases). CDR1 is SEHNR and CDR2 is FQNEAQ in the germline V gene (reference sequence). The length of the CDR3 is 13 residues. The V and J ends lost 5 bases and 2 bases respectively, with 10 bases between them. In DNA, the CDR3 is TGTGCCAGCAGCACAAGCAGGGCCTACGAGCAGTACTTC. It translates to CASSTSRAYEQYF.

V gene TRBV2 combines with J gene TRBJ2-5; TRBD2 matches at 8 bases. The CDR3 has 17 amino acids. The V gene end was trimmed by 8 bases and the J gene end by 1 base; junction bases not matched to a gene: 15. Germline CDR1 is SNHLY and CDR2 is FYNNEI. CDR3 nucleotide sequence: TGTGCCAGCGTTGGTACAGCTAAACTAGCGGCCCAAGAGACCCAGTACTTC. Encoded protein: CASVGTAKLAAQETQYF.

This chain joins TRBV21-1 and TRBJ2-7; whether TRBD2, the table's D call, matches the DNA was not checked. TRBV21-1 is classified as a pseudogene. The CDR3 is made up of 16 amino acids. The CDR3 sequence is CASSKRRVRAPYEQDF. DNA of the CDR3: TGTGCCAGCAGCAAAAGGCGTGTCAGGGCCCCCTACGAGCAGGACTTC.

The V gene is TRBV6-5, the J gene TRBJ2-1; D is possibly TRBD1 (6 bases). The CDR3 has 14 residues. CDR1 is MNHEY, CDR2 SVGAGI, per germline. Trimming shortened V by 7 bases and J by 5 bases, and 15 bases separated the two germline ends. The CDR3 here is CASKRGGTDNEQFF. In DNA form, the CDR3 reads TGTGCCAGCAAAAGAGGGGGTACGGACAATGAGCAGTTCTTC.

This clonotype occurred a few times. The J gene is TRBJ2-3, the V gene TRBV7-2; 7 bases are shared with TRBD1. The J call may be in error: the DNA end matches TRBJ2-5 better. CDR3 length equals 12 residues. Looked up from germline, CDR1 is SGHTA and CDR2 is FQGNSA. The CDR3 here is CASSPDRATQYF. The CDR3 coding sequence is TGTGCCAGCAGCCCCGACAGGGCGACCCAGTACTTC.

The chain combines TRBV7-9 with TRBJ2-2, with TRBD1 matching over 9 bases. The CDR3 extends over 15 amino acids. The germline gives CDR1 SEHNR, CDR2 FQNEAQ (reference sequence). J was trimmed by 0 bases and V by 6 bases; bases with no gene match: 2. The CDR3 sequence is CASSNRGPNTGELFF. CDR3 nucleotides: TGTGCCAGCAGTAACAGGGGGCCGAACACCGGGGAGCTGTTTTTT.

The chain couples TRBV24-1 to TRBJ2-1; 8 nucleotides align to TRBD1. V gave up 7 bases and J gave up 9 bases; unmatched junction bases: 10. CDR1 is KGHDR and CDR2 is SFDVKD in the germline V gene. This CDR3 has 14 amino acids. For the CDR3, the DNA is TGTGCCACCAGAGGAACAGGGGGGTTCGCTGAGCAGTTCTTC. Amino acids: CATRGTGGFAEQFF.

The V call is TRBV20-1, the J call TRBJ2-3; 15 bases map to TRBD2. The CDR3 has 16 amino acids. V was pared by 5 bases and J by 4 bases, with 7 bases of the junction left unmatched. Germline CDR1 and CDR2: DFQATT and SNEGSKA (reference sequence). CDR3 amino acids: CSAPGLAGGPADTQYF. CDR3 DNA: TGCAGTGCTCCCGGACTAGCGGGGGGGCCGGCAGATACGCAGTATTTT.

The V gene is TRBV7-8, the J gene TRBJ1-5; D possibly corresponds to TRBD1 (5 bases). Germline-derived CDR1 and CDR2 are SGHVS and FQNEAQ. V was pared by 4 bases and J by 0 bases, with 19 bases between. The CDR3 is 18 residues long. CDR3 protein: CASSSSMVGGNSNQPQHF. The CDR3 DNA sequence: TGTGCCAGCAGCTCTAGTATGGTGGGGGGTAATAGCAATCAGCCCCAGCATTTT.

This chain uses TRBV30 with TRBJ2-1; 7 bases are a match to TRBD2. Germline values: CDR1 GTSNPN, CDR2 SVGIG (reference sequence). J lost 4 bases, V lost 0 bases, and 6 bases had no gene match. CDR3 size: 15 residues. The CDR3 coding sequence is TGTGCCTGGAGTGTACCGGGGGGTCCTTACAATGAGCAGTTCTTC. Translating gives CAWSVPGGPYNEQFF. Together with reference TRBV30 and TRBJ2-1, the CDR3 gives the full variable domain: SQTIHQWPATLVQPVGSPLSLECTVEGTSNPNLYWYRQAAGRGLQLLFYSVGIGQISSEVPQNLSASRPQDRQFILSSKKLLLSDSGFYLCAWSVPGGPYNEQFFGPGTRLTVL.

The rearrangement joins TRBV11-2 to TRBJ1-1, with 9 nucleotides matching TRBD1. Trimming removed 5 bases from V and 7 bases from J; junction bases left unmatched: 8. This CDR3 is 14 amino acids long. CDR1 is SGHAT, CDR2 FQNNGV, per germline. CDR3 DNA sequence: TGTGCCAGCAGCCGAACAGGGGGCGGCTTTGAAGCTTTCTTT. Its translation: CASSRTGGGFEAFF.

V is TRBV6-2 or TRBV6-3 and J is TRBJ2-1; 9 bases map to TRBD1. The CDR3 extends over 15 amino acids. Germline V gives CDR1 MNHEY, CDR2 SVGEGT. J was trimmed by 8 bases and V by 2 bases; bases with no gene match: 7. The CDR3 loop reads CASSYDRGAGDEQFF. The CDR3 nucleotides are TGTGCCAGCAGTTACGACAGGGGGGCCGGCGATGAGCAGTTCTTC.

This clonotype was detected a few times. The CDR3 nucleotides are TGCAGTGCTAGAGATGTAGCGGTATACGAGCAGTACTTC. Amino acid sequence: CSARDVAVYEQYF. The rearrangement uses TRBV20-1 and TRBJ2-7, with D possibly matching TRBD2 (6 bases). The length of the CDR3 is 13 residues. V was cut by 0 bases and J by 4 bases, with 10 bases left in between. The germline CDR1 and CDR2 sequences are DFQATT and SNEGSKA (reference sequence).

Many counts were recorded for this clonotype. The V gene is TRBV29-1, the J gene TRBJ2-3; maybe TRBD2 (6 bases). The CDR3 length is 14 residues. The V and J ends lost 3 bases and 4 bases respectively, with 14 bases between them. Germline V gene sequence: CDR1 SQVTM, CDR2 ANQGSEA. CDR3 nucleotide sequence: TGCAGCGTTGATGTGTCGGGAGTGTCAGATACGCAGTATTTT. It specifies CSVDVSGVSDTQYF.

The CDR3 loop reads CASSRAQSGTLAKNIQYF. CDR3 sequence (DNA): TGTGCCAGCAGCCGCGCCCAATCCGGGACACTAGCCAAAAACATTCAGTACTTC. The V and J genes are TRBV7-2 and TRBJ2-4, with D possibly TRBD1 on 6 matching bases. V was trimmed by 5 bases and J by 0 bases, leaving 20 bases between them. Germline V gene data show CDR1 as SGHTA and CDR2 as FQGNSA. The CDR3 consists of 18 residues. Full variable domain (rest looked up from reference TRBV7-2 and TRBJ2-4): GAGVSQSPSNKVTEKGKDVELRCDPISGHTALYWYRQSLGQGLEFLIYFQGNSAPDKSGLPSDRFSAERTGGSVSTLTIQRTQQEDSAVYLCASSRAQSGTLAKNIQYFGAGTRLSVL.